This T cell receptor beta chain came from a study of T cell changes during pregnancy in multiple sclerosis. The germline gives CDR1 SEHNR, CDR2 FQNEAQ (reference sequence). CDR3 length: 13 amino acids. Trimming cost V 1 base and J 8 bases, with 9 bases left between them. Profiling relied on immunoSEQ multiplex PCR, and the TCRdb table lists in-frame clones only, not all of them. The sample carries 50,000 to 60,000 clones, approximately 90% recorded once. This clonotype was obtained from a female donor in good health, enrolled as a control in a pregnancy study. The sample here was peripheral blood, taken after pregnancy. V and J are TRBV7-9 and TRBJ2-1; D is uncertain. This CDR3 is CASSLVGLDEQFF. CDR3 sequence (DNA): TGTGCCAGCAGCTTAGTGGGCCTGGATGAGCAGTTCTTC.